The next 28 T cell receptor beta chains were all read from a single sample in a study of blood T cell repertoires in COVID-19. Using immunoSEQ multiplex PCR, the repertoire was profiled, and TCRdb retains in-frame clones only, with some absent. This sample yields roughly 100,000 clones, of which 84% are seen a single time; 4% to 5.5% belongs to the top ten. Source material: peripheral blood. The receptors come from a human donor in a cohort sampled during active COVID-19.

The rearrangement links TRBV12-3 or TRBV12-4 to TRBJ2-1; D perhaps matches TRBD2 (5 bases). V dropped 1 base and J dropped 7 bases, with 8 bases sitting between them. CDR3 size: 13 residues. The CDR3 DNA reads TGTGCCAGCAGTTTAGGAGGGTTTAATGAGCAGTTCTTC. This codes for CASSLGGFNEQFF.

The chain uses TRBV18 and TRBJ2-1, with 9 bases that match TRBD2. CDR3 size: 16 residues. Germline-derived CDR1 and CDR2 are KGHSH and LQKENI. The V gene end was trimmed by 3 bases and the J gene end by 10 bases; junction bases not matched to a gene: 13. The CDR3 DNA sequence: TGTGCCAGCTCACCTTTAGGGACTAGCTGGCCGGGGGAGCAGTTCTTC. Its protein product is CASSPLGTSWPGEQFF.

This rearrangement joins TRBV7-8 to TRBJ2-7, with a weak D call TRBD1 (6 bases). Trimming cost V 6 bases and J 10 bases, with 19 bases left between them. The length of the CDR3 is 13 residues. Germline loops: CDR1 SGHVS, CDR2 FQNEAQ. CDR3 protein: CASSPRPTGHQYF. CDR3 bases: TGTGCCAGCAGTCCACGACCGACGGGACACCAGTACTTC.

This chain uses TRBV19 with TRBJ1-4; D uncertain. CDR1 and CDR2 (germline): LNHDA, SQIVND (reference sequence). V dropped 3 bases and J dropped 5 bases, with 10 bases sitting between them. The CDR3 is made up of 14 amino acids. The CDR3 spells CASSIREFNEKLFF. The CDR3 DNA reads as TGTGCCAGTAGTATCCGGGAGTTCAATGAAAAACTGTTTTTT.

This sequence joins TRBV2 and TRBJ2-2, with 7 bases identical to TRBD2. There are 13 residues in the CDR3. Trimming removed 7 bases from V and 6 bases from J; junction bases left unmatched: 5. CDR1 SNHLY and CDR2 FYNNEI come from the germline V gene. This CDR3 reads CASKRGRAGELFF. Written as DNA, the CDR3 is TGTGCCAGCAAGCGGGGACGGGCCGGGGAGCTGTTTTTT.

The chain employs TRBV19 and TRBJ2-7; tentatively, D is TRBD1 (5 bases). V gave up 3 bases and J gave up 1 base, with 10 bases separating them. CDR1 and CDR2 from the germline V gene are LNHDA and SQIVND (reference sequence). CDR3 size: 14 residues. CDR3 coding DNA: TGTGCCAGTAGTATGTATGGGGCTTCCTACGAGCAGTACTTC. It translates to CASSMYGASYEQYF.

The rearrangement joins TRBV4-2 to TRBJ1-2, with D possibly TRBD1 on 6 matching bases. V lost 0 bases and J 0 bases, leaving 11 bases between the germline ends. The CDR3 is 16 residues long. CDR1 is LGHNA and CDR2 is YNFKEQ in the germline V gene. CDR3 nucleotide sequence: TGTGCCAGCAGCCAAGACTCAGGGGCAGCTAACTATGGCTACACCTTC. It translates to CASSQDSGAANYGYTF.

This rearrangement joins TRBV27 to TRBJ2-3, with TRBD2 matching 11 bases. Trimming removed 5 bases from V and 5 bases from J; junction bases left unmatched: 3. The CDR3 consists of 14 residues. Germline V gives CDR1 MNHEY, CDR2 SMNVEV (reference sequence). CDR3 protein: CASSPGLAGDTQYF. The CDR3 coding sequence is TGTGCCAGCAGTCCCGGACTAGCGGGAGATACGCAGTATTTT.

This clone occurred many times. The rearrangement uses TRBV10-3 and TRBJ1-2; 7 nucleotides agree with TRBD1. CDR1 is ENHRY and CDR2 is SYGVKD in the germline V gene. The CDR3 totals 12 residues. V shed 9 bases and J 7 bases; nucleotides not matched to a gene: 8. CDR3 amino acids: CAMGTDESGYTF. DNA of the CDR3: TGTGCCATGGGGACAGATGAAAGTGGCTACACCTTC.

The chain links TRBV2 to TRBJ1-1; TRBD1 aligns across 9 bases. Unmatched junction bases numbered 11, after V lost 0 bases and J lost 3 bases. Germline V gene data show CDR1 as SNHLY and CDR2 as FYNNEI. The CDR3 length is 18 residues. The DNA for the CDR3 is TGTGCCAGCAGTGAAGCAGGCCGGGCAGGACAGGGGCACACTGAAGCTTTCTTT. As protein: CASSEAGRAGQGHTEAFF.

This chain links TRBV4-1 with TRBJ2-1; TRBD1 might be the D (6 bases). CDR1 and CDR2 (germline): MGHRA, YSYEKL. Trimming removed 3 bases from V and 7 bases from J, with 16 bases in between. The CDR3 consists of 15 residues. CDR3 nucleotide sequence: TGCGCCAGCAGCCAGCAATCCCCAGGGGTGAATGAGCAGTTCTTC. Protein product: CASSQQSPGVNEQFF.

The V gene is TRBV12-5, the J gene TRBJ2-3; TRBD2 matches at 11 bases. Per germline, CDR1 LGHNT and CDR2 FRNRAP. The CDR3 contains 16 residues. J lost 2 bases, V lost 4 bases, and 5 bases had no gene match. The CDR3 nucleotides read TGTGCTAGTGGTTGGCCACTAGCGGGGGTCACAGATACGCAGTATTTT. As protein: CASGWPLAGVTDTQYF.

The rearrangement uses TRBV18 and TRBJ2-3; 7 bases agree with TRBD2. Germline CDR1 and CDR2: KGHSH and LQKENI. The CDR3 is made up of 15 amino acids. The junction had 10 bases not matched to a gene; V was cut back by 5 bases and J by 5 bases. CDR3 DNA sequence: TGTGCCAGCTCATTTAGCGGGCAAGTGATAGATACGCAGTATTTT. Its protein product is CASSFSGQVIDTQYF.

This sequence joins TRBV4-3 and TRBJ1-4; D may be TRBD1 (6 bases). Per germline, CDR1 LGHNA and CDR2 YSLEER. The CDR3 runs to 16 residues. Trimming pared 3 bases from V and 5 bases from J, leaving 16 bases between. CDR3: CASSQQPGHLNEKLFF. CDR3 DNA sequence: TGCGCCAGCAGCCAGCAACCGGGACATTTAAATGAAAAACTGTTTTTT.

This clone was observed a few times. CDR3 coding DNA: TGTGCCAGCAGCTTCCAAGCAGGGGTGACTGGCTACACCTTC. Translating gives CASSFQAGVTGYTF. This sequence joins TRBV7-2 and TRBJ1-2; D is perhaps TRBD1 (6 bases). Germline values: CDR1 SGHTA, CDR2 FQGNSA. This CDR3 is 14 amino acids long. Trimming removed 3 bases from V and 7 bases from J, with 15 bases in between.

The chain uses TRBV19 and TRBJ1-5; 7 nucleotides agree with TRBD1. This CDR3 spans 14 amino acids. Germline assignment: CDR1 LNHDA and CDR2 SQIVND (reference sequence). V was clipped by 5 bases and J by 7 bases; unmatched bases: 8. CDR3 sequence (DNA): TGTGCCAGTAGTGTGACAGGGACGAGACAGCCCCAGCATTTT. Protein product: CASSVTGTRQPQHF.

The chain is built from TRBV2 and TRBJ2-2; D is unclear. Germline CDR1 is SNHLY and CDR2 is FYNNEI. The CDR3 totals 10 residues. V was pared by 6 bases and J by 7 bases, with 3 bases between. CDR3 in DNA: TGTGCCAGCAGGAGCGGGGAGCTGTTTTTT. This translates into CASRSGELFF.

CDR3 sequence (DNA): TGTGCCAGCAGTCATACAGGGCTGCGCTATATCCAGCCCCAGCATTTT. This sequence encodes CASSHTGLRYIQPQHF. The chain uses TRBV28 and TRBJ1-5; D possibly corresponds to TRBD1 (6 bases). Trimming pared 5 bases from V and 7 bases from J, leaving 21 bases between. The germline V gene has CDR1 MDHEN and CDR2 SYDVKM. There are 16 residues in the CDR3.

CDR3 amino acids: CASSPQGHRNEQFF. Here the CDR3 DNA reads TGTGCCAGCTCACCACAGGGACACAGGAATGAGCAGTTCTTC. V gene TRBV18 combines with J gene TRBJ2-1, with D perhaps TRBD1 (6 bases). V gave up 1 base and J gave up 7 bases, with 11 bases separating them. Germline assignment: CDR1 KGHSH and CDR2 LQKENI. The CDR3 contains 14 residues.

In DNA form, the CDR3 reads TGTGCCAGCAGCGGGACAACGGACGAGCAGTACTTC. Translating it yields CASSGTTDEQYF. The genes are TRBV6-6 and TRBJ2-7; TRBD1 is a possible D gene (6 bases). Looked up from germline, CDR1 is MNHNY and CDR2 is SVGAGI (reference sequence). The CDR3 is 12 residues long. V shed 6 bases and J shed 5 bases, with 11 bases lying between them.

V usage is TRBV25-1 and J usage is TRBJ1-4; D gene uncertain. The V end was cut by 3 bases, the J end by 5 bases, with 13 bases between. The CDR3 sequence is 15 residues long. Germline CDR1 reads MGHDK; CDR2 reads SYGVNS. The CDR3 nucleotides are TGTGCCAGCAGTGATGTGACTTCCGACAATGAAAAACTGTTTTTT. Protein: CASSDVTSDNEKLFF.

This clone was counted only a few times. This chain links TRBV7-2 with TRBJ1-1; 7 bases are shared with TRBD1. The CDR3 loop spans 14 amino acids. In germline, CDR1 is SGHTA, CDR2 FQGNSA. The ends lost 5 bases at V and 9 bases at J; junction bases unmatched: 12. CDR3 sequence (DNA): TGTGCCAGCAGCCCAGGGGGGTCCCAGGAAAAAGCTTTCTTT. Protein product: CASSPGGSQEKAFF.

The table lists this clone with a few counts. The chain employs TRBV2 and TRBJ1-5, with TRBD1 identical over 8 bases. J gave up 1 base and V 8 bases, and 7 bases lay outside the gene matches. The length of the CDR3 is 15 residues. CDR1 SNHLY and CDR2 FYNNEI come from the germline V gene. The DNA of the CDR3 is TGTGCCAGCCAAACCGACAGGGGAAGCAATCAGCCCCAGCATTTT. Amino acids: CASQTDRGSNQPQHF.

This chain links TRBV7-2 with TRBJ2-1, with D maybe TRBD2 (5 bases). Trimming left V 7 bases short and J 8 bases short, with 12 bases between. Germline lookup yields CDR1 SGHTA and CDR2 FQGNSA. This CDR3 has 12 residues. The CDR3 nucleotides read TGTGCCAGCATGTCCGGGGTCGATGAGCAGTTCTTC. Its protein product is CASMSGVDEQFF. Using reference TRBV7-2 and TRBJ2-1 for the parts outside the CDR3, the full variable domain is GAGVSQSPSNKVTEKGKDVELRCDPISGHTALYWYRQSLGQGLEFLIYFQGNSAPDKSGLPSDRFSAERTGGSVSTLTIQRTQQEDSAVYLCASMSGVDEQFFGPGTRLTVL.

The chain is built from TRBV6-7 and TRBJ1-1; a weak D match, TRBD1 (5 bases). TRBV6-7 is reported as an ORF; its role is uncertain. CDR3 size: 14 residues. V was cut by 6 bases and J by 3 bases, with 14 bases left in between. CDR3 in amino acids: CASRHPLGDTEAFF. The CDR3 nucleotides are TGTGCCAGCAGACACCCATTAGGGGACACTGAAGCTTTCTTT.

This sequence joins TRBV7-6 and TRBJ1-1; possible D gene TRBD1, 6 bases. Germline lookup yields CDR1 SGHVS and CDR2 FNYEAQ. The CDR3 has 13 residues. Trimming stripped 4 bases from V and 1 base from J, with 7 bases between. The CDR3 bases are TGTGCCAGCAGCTCGGACAGGAACACTGAAGCTTTCTTT. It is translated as CASSSDRNTEAFF.

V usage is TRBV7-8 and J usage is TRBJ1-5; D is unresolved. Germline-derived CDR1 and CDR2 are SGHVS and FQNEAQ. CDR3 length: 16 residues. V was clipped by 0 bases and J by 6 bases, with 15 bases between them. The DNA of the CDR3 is TGTGCCAGCAGCTTAGCCCGGCTCCGGGATGGTCAGCCCCAGCATTTT. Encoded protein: CASSLARLRDGQPQHF.

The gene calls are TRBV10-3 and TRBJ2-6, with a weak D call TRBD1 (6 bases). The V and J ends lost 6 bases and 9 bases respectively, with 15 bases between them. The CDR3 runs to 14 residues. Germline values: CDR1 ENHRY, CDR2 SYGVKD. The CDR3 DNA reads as TGTGCCATCAGCGAACCACAGGGATACAACGTCCTGACTTTC. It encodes CAISEPQGYNVLTF.